Detailed here is one TCR beta chain. Its matching antigen is unknown. This CDR3 has 13 amino acids. The germline V gene has CDR1 LNHDA and CDR2 SQIVND (reference sequence). V lost 4 bases, J lost 7 bases, and 14 bases lay in between. The TCR beta library used iRepertoire HTBI primers with Arm-PCR amplification of CDR3. TCRdb re-called the multiplex PCR reads with MiXCR, one entry per CDR3 protein. The sample has about 360,000 distinct CDR3 sequences, about a sixth seen once. This sample was included in a study of regulatory T cells in long-lasting Graves disease. General observations from the study: Persistent disease exhibited a predilection for TRBV28, TRBJ1-2 and TRBJ2-5.

The time point: newly diagnosed GD, antithyroid drugs for less than 3 months. PBMC RNA was the source of the TCR library. This sample was also put to use in a study of T cells in Graves' hyperthyroidism and ophthalmopathy.

The chain links TRBV19 to TRBJ2-7, with D possibly TRBD1 on 5 matching bases. The clonotype was recovered from a young woman with Graves disease. This material consisted of peripheral blood mononuclear cells (PBMCs), taken at new diagnosis, from a patient treated with antithyroid drugs. The CDR3 protein is CASSTDTGTEQYF. CDR3 coding DNA: TGTGCCAGTAGTACTGATACAGGTACTGAGCAGTACTTC.